This T cell receptor beta chain was recovered during a study of T cell responses to AZD1222 COVID-19 vaccine. The CDR3 length is 15 residues. The germline V gene encodes CDR1 LNHDA and CDR2 SQIVND (reference sequence). V lost 4 bases, J lost 1 base, and 14 bases lay in between. This clone was detected once. Its antigen is not identified. Broader study findings: Increased Spike-specific TCR breadth and depth were observed after two AZD1222 doses. Nearly half of spike-specific TCRs reportedly target variant regions that are unmutated in the B.1.351 and B.1.1.7 variants.

Profiling relied on immunoSEQ multiplex PCR, and the TCRdb table lists in-frame clones only, not all of them. This sample has 120,000 to 150,000 clones, with around four fifths found just once. This sample comprised peripheral blood, obtained on day 0 of MenACWY control vaccination. The clonotype originates from an adult in good health. This chain connects TRBV19 to TRBJ2-7; weak D call: TRBD2 (6 bases). The CDR3 region is CASSRGHRGSYEQYF. In DNA form, the CDR3 reads TGTGCCAGTAGTAGGGGCCATCGGGGGTCCTACGAGCAGTACTTC.